This T cell receptor beta chain derives from a study of blood T cells in healthy people across ages. Study information: Template switching recovered approximately one barcoded beta molecule for every two T cells.

Notes on the study in general: Not knowing donor CMV status may have confounded expanded clonotype changes. Both naive CD4+ cell counts and diversity were greater in long-lived donors than in aged donors. The fall in TCR beta diversity per million T cells was roughly linear with age.

The second PCR ran roughly 6 to 11 cycles with a sample-barcoded 5' primer and J-beta primers. TCRdb used MiXCR to reprocess the 5' RACE reads, holding one entry per CDR3 protein. The sample has 600,000 to 800,000 distinct CDR3 sequences, around 21% seen once. As to this clonotype: Its antigen remains unknown. The junction and the germline gene differ at one end; a read error may be behind it.

The material sequenced was blood. The receptor was derived from a man in his sixties or seventies in good health.

The CDR3, as DNA: TGTGCCAGCAGCTTAGCAATGGTCCCGCAGGATACGCAGTACTTT. Its translation is CASSLAMVPQDTQYF. The chain joins TRBV7-2 to TRBJ2-3; D remains ambiguous. Germline CDR1 and CDR2: SGHTA and FQGNSA. There are 15 residues in the CDR3.